This T cell receptor beta chain derives from a study of cytomegalovirus exposure and HLA in healthy donors. A word on this clone: Its antigen is undetermined.

This PCR relied on a set of 60 Vbeta primers and 13 Jbeta primers. In the authors' methods: A follow-up analysis tallied approximately 85 million unique TCR beta chains, roughly 10 million shared. TCRdb's table, derived via immunoSEQ multiplex PCR, lists solely in-frame clones and lacks some. V, J and clone size are taken as reported in that table, and D and trimming were inferred from the DNA itself. The sample has roughly 280,000 clones, under 80% seen once. Findings and caveats of the study: Later work associated fewer than 20,000 TCR beta sequences with HLA alleles at 0.05 false discovery rate. Most TCR sequences proved rare, with some public TCRs found in many donors.

Unrecorded immune exposures were likely, despite nominal health at sampling. CDR3 length equals 14 residues. CDR1 and CDR2 from the germline V gene are MNHEY and SVGAGI. V lost 7 bases to trimming and J lost 6 bases, with 18 bases between them. This sequence originates from a female donor in good health and CMV-seronegative. The chain couples TRBV6-5 to TRBJ1-2; tentative D call: TRBD1 (5 bases). Sequences were obtained from PBMCs. The DNA of the CDR3 is TGTGCCAGCACCGACGACAGTATGAGCGATGGCTACACCTTC. Translation: CASTDDSMSDGYTF.